The entry that follows covers one T cell receptor (beta chain) sequence. Antigen unknown. This sample was taken from a study of cytomegalovirus exposure and HLA in healthy donors. Broader study findings: The analysis excluded some indistinguishable V segments, including TRBV6-2 and TRBV6-3. Most subjects had HLA-A and HLA-B alleles reportedly predicted accurately by TCR beta sequences.

The CDR3 is made up of 17 amino acids. 60 Vbeta and 13 Jbeta primers were used in PCR. Authors' processing steps: About 83 million unique TCR beta chains, roughly 10 million shared, were counted in a later analysis. The protocol was immunoSEQ multiplex PCR, while the TCRdb copy is restricted to in-frame clones and leaves out a portion. The V and J calls and clone size were taken over from that table, and D and trimming were inferred from the DNA. The data show tens of thousands of clones, roughly 86% seen once. This TCR derives from a man younger than 30 in good health and CMV-seronegative. The sequenced sample consisted of PBMCs. The V gene is TRBV21-1, the J gene TRBJ1-1. TRBV21-1 is an annotated pseudogene. The CDR3 region is CASPHFYKRRGDTEAFF. CDR3 coding DNA: TGTGCCAGCCCCCATTTTTATAAACGCCGCGGAGACACTGAAGCTTTCTTT.